This is a list of T cell receptor beta chains from one sample in a study of monozygotic twins with inflammatory bowel disease. For each CDR3 protein, TCRdb gives one entry from its re-call of the 5' RACE reads, without DNA. The listing contains under 200,000 distinct CDR3 sequences. Material for sequencing was blood. The receptor set was obtained from a human donor with ulcerative colitis or Crohn's disease, or a healthy co-twin of an affected twin (not recorded which). Both conserved end residues are part of each CDR3.

J: TRBJ2-7; V: TRBV20-1; CDR3: CSARGGRPLSYEQYF
J: TRBJ2-2; V: TRBV10-2; CDR3: CASSSVAGNTGELFF
J: TRBJ1-4; V: TRBV4-1; CDR3: CASSQDMGGLQEKLFF
J: TRBJ2-2; V: TRBV5-1; CDR3: CASSLGRATRRTGELFF
J: TRBJ2-5; V: TRBV7-2; CDR3: CASSGQRTQETQYF
J: TRBJ2-5; V: TRBV7-2; CDR3: CASSLKETQYF
J: TRBJ1-1; V: TRBV5-1; CDR3: CASRDGQGLTEAFF
J: TRBJ2-2; V: TRBV4-1; CDR3: CASSPSERNTGELFF
J: TRBJ2-5; V: TRBV5-1; CDR3: CASKGQETQYF
J: TRBJ2-1; V: TRBV20-1; CDR3: CSASVSARNNEQFF
J: TRBJ2-3; V: TRBV30; CDR3: CAWTQDRGRDTQYF
J: TRBJ2-5; V: TRBV3-1; CDR3: CASRLLVSGPETQYF
J: TRBJ2-7; V: TRBV4-3; CDR3: CASSLTRVGEQYF
J: TRBJ1-5; V: TRBV7-2; CDR3: CASSLEGTGLNQPQHF
J: TRBJ2-2; V: TRBV5-1; CDR3: CASSTKEGRNTGELFF
J: TRBJ1-2; V: TRBV4-2; CDR3: CASSQDPGGANFYGYTF
J: TRBJ2-1; V: TRBV11-2; CDR3: CASSSTRGRSYNEQFF
J: TRBJ1-5; V: TRBV24-1; CDR3: CATSDSGAGGGNQPQHF
J: TRBJ2-7; V: TRBV13; CDR3: CASSFGTIYEQYF
J: TRBJ2-1; V: TRBV7-2; CDR3: CASSLVGTSGLYNEQFF
J: TRBJ2-2; V: TRBV24-1; CDR3: CATKPEWDTGELFF
J: TRBJ1-4; V: TRBV7-9; CDR3: CASGPGGRWTNEKLFF
J: TRBJ2-7; V: TRBV27; CDR3: CASSLSEGEASYEQYF
J: TRBJ2-2; V: TRBV12-3/TRBV12-4; CDR3: CASSPLVGGRKNTGELFF
J: TRBJ2-2; V: TRBV24-1; CDR3: CATSDLTGGPNTGELFF
J: TRBJ1-1; V: TRBV7-9; CDR3: CASSRQGRNTEAFF
J: TRBJ2-1; V: TRBV11-2; CDR3: CASSRRDYGYNEQFF
J: TRBJ2-5; V: TRBV12-3/TRBV12-4; CDR3: CASGTGNPQETQYF
J: TRBJ2-7; V: TRBV7-9; CDR3: CASSLGREAHEQYF
J: TRBJ2-4; V: TRBV6-2/TRBV6-3; CDR3: CASSLALGGTKNIQYF
J: TRBJ2-1; V: TRBV4-2; CDR3: CASSASVDNEQFF
J: TRBJ2-7; V: TRBV5-1; CDR3: CASSREASGIYEQYF
J: TRBJ2-1; V: TRBV6-5; CDR3: CASTRGTGSGYEQFF
J: TRBJ2-5; V: TRBV7-2; CDR3: CASSWGLADQETQYF
J: TRBJ1-1; V: TRBV5-6; CDR3: CASSLAGRWAFF
J: TRBJ2-7; V: TRBV20-1; CDR3: CSARALTGGKSYEQYF
J: TRBJ2-7; V: TRBV3-1; CDR3: CASSRTSLLAGDEQYF
J: TRBJ2-3; V: TRBV10-3; CDR3: CAIRRSVGTDTQYF
J: TRBJ2-3; V: TRBV6-2/TRBV6-3; CDR3: CASSSVEWDREDTQYF
J: TRBJ2-1; V: TRBV12-3/TRBV12-4; CDR3: CASSPVPREQFF
J: TRBJ2-7; V: TRBV27; CDR3: CASSLSGIAGEDEQYF
J: TRBJ1-1; V: TRBV10-3; CDR3: CAIRGDRKRNTEAFF
J: TRBJ1-5; V: TRBV19; CDR3: CASSIRRDISNQPQHF
J: TRBJ2-6; V: TRBV11-2; CDR3: CASSLELRVSSGANVLTF
J: TRBJ2-3; V: TRBV9; CDR3: CASSSLGIGTDTQYF
J: TRBJ2-7; V: TRBV5-1; CDR3: CASSLTGTVYEQYF
J: TRBJ2-7; V: TRBV28; CDR3: CASRPHPGQGVYEQYF
J: TRBJ1-5; V: TRBV20-1; CDR3: CSARAGTGSQPQHF
J: TRBJ2-7; V: TRBV15; CDR3: CATSALAGAQEQYF
J: TRBJ2-2; V: TRBV12-3/TRBV12-4; CDR3: CASSLSGRVDGELFF
J: TRBJ2-3; V: TRBV11-2; CDR3: CASSFSSRMDTQYF
J: TRBJ2-7; V: TRBV12-3/TRBV12-4; CDR3: CASSGLFVGPKTGDGNGQYF
J: TRBJ2-1; V: TRBV11-3; CDR3: CASSLDPSNNEQFF